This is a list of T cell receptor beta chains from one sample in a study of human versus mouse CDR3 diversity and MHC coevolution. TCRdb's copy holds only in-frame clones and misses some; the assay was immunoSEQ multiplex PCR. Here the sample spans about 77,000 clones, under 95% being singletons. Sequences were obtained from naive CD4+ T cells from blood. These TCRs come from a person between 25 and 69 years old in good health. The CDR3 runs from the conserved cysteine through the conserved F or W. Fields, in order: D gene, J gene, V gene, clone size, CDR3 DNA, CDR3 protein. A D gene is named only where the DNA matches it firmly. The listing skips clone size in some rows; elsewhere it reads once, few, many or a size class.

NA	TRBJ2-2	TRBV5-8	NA	TGTGCCAGCAGCACCCCAGGGTCCACCGGGGAGCTGTTTTTT	CASSTPGSTGELFF
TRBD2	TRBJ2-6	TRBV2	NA	TGTGCCAGCTTCTCGGGGGGGCCTGGGGCCAACGTCCTGACTTTC	CASFSGGPGANVLTF
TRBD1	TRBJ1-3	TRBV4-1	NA	TGCGCCAGCAGCCAACAACAGGGGGCGGGGAACACCATATATTTT	CASSQQQGAGNTIYF
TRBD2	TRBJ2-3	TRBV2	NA	TGTGCCAGCAGTGAAATGGCTAGCGGGGGATCAGATACGCAGTATTTT	CASSEMASGGSDTQYF
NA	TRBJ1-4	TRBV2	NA	TGTGCCAGCAGTGGGGAAGGGGGTGGAGAAAAACTGTTTTTT	CASSGEGGGEKLFF
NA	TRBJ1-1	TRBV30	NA	TGTGCCTGGAGTAAGCCCCCCGGGAACACTGAAGCTTTCTTT	CAWSKPPGNTEAFF
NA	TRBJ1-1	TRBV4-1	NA	TGCGCCAGCAGCCAAGATCCGCACGGGGGGCGAGACACTGAAGCTTTCTTT	CASSQDPHGGRDTEAFF
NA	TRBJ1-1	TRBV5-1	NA	TGCGCCAGCAGCTTGGCGGTCCAGGTTGCCGAAGCTTTCTTT	CASSLAVQVAEAFF
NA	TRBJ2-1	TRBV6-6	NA	TGTGCCAGCAGCGAGCAGGGTCCTTTGAAGTTCTTC	CASSEQGPLKFF
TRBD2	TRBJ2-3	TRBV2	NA	TGTGCCAGAAGCGGGGGGGGCACAGATACGCAGTATTTT	CARSGGGTDTQYF
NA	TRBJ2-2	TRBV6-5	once	TGTGCCAGCACACCGCTAGGGGACACCGGGGAGCTGTTTTTT	CASTPLGDTGELFF